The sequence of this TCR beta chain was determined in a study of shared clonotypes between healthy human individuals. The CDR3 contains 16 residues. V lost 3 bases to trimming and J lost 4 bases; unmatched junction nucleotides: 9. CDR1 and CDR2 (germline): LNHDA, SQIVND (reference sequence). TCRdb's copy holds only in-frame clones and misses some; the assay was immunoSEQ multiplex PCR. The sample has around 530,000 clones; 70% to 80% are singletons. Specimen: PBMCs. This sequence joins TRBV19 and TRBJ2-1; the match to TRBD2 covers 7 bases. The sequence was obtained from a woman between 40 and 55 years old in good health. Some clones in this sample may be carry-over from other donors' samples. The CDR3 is CASSMGWGGGYNEQFF. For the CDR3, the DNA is TGTGCCAGTAGTATGGGTTGGGGCGGGGGTTACAATGAGCAGTTCTTC.